The following is a TCR beta chain sequence with its context. Its antigen is unidentified. The junction departs from the called germline gene at one end, perhaps through a read error. The data were taken from a study of T cell repertoires in breast cancer. Study-level background: Samples averaged around 540,000 sequences and 8 to 10 reads per cell.

Primers covering all TCR V genes were used in emulsion RT-PCR on CD8+ T cells. The CDR3 has 18 amino acids. Per the germline V gene, CDR1 is LGHNA and CDR2 is YNFKEQ. A second nested PCR with blocking oligonucleotides suppressed unpaired genes. TCRdb analysed the emulsion pairing reads with MiXCR anew, one entry per CDR3 protein. The sample contains about 40,000 distinct CDR3 sequences, less than 55% of which appear only once. Study-level results: Shared TCRs favored TRBV7, possibly from tumor recognition or primer mispriming.

Sequenced input: CD8+ T cells. V usage is TRBV4-2 and J usage is TRBJ2-7; D is possibly TRBD2 (6 bases). This TCR came from a pool of human donors with breast cancer or a healthy control (not recorded which). The CDR3 DNA reads as TGTGCCAGCAGCCAAGGATTATTTGTAGCGGAAAGCTCCTACGAGCTGTACTTC. This translates into CASSQGLFVAESSYELYF.